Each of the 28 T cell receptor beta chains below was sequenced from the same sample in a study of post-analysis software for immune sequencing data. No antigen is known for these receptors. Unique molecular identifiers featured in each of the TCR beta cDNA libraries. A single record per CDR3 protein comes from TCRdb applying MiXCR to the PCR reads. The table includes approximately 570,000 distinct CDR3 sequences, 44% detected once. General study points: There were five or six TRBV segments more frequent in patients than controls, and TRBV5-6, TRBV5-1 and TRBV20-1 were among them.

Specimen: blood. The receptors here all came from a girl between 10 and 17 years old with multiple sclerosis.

The CDR3 DNA sequence: TGCGCCAGCAGCGTGACTATTGTCTCTGGGGCCAACGTCCTGACTTTC. It is translated as CASSVTIVSGANVLTF. V and J are TRBV5-1 and TRBJ2-6; possibly TRBD2 for D (5 bases). The length of the CDR3 is 16 residues. The ends were cut back, 4 bases at V and 0 bases at J, with 11 bases in the middle. Germline CDR1 is SGHRS and CDR2 is YFSETQ.

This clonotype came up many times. As DNA, the CDR3 is TGCAGTGTCATCTTACCGGGGGCTGTAAAGCAGTTCTTC. This codes for CSVILPGAVKQFF. The chain combines TRBV20-1 with TRBJ2-1; D possibly matches TRBD1 or TRBD2 (6 bases each). The germline CDR1 and CDR2 sequences are DFQATT and SNEGSKA (reference sequence). V was trimmed by 7 bases and J by 11 bases, leaving 21 bases between them. This CDR3 is 13 amino acids long.

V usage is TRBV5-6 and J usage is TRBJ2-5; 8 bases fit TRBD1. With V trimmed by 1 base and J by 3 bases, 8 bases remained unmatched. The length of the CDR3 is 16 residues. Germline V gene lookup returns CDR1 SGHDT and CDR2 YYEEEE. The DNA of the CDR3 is TGTGCCAGCAGCTTGCCCCGGACAGGGCAAAAAGAGACCCAGTACTTC. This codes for CASSLPRTGQKETQYF.

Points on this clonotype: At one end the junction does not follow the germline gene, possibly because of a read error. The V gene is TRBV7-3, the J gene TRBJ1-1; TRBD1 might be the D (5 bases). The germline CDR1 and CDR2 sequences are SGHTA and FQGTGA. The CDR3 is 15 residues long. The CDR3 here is CASSLLGTGHTEAFF. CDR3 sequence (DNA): TGCGCCAGCAGCTTATTAGGGACTGGGCACACTGAAGCTTTCTTT.

CDR3 sequence reads: CASSFEKLFF. As DNA, the CDR3 is TGTGCCAGCAGTTTTGAAAAACTGTTTTTT. J is TRBJ1-4 and V is TRBV12-3 or TRBV12-4; D is undetermined. V was trimmed by 3 bases and J by 7 bases, leaving 0 bases between them. CDR3 length: 10 residues.

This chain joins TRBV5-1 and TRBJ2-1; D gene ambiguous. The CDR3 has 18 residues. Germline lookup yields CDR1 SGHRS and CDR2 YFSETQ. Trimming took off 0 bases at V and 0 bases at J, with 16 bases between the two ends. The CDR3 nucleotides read TGCGCCAGCAGCTTGGCAGTTAGCAGCCGTCGCTCCTACAATGAGCAGTTCTTC. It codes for CASSLAVSSRRSYNEQFF. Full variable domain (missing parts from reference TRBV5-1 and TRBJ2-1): KAGVTQTPRYLIKTRGQQVTLSCSPISGHRSVSWYQQTPGQGLQFLFEYFSETQRNKGNFPGRFSGRQFSNSRSEMNVSTLELGDSALYLCASSLAVSSRRSYNEQFFGPGTRLTVL.

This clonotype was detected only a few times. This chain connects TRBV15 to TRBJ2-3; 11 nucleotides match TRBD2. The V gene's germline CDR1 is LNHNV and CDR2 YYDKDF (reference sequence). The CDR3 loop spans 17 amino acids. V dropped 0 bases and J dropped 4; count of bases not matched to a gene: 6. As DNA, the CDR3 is TGTGCCACCAGCAGAGATTTTAGCGGGGGGGCCGCAGATACGCAGTATTTT. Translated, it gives CATSRDFSGGAADTQYF.

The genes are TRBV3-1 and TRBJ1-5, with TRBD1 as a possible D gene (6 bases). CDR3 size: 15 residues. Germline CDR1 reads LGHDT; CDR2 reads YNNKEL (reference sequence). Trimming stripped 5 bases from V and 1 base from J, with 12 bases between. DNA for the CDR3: TGTGCCAGCAGCGAACAGGGAGGGAGCAATCAGCCCCAGCATTTT. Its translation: CASSEQGGSNQPQHF.

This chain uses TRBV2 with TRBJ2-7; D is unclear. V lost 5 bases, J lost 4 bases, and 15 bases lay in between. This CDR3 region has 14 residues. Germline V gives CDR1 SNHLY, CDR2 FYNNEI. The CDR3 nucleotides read TGTGCCAGCAGTCTACTGATAGCTGGGTACGAGCAGTACTTC. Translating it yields CASSLLIAGYEQYF.

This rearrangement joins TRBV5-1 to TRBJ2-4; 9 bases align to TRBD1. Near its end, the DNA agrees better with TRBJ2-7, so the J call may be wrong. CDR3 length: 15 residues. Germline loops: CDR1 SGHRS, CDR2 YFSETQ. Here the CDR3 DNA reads TGCGCCAGCAGCTTGTCCGGGACAGGGTTCCACGAGCAGTACTTC. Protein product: CASSLSGTGFHEQYF.

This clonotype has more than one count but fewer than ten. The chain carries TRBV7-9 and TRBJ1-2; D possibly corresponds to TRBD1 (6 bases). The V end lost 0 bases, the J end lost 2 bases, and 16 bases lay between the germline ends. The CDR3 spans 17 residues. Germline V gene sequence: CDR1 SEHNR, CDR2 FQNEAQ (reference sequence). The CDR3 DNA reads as TGTGCCAGCAGCTTAGCGGGCCGGACAGAGAGCAACTATGGCTACACCTTC. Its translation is CASSLAGRTESNYGYTF.

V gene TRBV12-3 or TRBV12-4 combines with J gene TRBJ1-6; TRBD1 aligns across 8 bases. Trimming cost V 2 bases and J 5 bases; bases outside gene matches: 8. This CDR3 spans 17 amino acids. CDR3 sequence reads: CASSLKRVTGDNSPLHF. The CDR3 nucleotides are TGTGCCAGCAGTTTAAAGAGGGTGACAGGGGATAATTCACCCCTCCACTTT.

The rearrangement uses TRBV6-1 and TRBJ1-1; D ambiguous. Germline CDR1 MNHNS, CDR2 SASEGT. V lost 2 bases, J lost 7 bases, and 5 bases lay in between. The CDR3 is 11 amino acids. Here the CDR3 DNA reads TGTGCCAGCAGTGAAAGAGATGAAGCTTTCTTT. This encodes CASSERDEAFF.

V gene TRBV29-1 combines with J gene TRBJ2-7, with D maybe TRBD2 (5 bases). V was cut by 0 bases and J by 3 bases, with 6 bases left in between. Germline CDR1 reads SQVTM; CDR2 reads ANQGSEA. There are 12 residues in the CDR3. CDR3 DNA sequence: TGCAGCGTTGAAGACGGACTCTACGAGCAGTACTTC. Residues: CSVEDGLYEQYF.

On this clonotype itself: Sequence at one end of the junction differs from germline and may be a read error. The CDR3 loop reads CASSRTGTVADTQYF. CDR3 in DNA: TGTGCTAGCAGCCGGACCGGGACGGTGGCAGATACGCAGTATTTT. The chain links TRBV7-7 to TRBJ2-3; D may be TRBD1 or TRBD2 (5 bases each). CDR3 length: 15 amino acids. From germline, CDR1 is SSHAT and CDR2 FNYEAQ (reference sequence).

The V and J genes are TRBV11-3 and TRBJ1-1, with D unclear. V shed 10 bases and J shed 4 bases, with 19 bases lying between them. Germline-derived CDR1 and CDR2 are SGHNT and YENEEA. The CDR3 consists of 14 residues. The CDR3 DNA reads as TGTGCCACCTCGTCTGCCAGAAGGGCCACTGAAGCTTTCTTT. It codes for CATSSARRATEAFF.

The CDR3 DNA is TGTGCCAGCAGTTGGACAGGGGTGAACACTGAAGCTTTCTTT. Amino acids: CASSWTGVNTEAFF. J is TRBJ1-1 and V is TRBV12-3 or TRBV12-4; 9 nucleotides match TRBD1. CDR3 length: 14 amino acids. V was clipped by 4 bases and J by 0 bases; unmatched bases: 0.

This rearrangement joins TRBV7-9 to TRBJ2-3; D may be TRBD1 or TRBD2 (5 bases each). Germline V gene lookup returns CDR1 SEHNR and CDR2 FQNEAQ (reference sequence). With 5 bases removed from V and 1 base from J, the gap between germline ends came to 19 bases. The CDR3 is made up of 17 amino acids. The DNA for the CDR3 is TGTGCCAGCAGCCTCCCCTATGGGGGAGAGGGCACAGATACGCAGTATTTT. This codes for CASSLPYGGEGTDTQYF.

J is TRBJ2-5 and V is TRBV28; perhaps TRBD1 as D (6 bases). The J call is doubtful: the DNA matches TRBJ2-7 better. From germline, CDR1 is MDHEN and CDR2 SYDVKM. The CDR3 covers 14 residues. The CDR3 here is CASSSGQFPLEQYF. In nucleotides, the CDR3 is TGTGCCAGCAGTTCGGGACAATTCCCGCTCGAGCAGTACTTC.

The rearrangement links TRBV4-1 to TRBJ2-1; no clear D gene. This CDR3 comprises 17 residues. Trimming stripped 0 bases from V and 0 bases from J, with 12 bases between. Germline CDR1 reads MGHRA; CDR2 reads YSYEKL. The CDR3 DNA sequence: TGCGCCAGCAGCCAAGATCAGGCCCCCCCCTCCTACAATGAGCAGTTCTTC. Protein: CASSQDQAPPSYNEQFF.

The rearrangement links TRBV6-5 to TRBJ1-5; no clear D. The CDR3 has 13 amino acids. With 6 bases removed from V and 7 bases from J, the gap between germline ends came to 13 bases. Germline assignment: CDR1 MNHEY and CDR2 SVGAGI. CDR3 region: CASSVLSGQPQHF. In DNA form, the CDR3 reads TGTGCCAGCAGCGTTCTTTCCGGGCAGCCCCAGCATTTT.

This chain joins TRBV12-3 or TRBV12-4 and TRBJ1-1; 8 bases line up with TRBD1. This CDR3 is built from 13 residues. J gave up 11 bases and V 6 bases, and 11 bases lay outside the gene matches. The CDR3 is CASSPDRDRSAFF. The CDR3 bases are TGTGCCAGCAGCCCGGACAGGGATCGATCGGCTTTCTTT.

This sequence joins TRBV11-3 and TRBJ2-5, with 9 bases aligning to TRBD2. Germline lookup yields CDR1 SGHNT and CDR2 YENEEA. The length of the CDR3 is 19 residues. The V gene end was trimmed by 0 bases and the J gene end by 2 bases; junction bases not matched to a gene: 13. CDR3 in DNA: TGTGCCAGCAGCTTAGATCGAGTTAGGGGACTAGCAAAGCAAGAGACCCAGTACTTC. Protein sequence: CASSLDRVRGLAKQETQYF.

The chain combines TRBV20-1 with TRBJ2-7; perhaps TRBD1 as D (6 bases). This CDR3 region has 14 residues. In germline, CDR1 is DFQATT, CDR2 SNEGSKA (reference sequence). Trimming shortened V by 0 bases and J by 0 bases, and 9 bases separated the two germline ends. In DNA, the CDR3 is TGCAGTGCTAGAGATCAGGGACACTCCTACGAGCAGTACTTC. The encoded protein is CSARDQGHSYEQYF.

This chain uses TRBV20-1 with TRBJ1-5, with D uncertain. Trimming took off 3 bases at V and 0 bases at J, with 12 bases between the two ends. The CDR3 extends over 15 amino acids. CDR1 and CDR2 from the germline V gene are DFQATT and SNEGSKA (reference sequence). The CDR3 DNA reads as TGCAGTGCTAGTCAGCACGGATATAGCAATCAGCCCCAGCATTTT. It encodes CSASQHGYSNQPQHF.

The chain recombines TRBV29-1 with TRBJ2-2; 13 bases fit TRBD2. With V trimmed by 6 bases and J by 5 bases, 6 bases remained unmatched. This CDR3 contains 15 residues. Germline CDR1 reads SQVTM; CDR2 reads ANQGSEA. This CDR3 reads CSVGGLAGRTGELFF. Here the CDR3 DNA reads TGCAGCGTGGGGGGACTAGCGGGAAGAACCGGGGAGCTGTTTTTT.

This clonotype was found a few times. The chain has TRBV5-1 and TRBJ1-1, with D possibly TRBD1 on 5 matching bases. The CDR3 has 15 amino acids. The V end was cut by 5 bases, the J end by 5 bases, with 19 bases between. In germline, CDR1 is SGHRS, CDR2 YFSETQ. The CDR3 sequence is CASSFARDRGTEAFF. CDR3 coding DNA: TGCGCCAGCAGTTTTGCCCGGGACCGAGGGACTGAAGCTTTCTTT.

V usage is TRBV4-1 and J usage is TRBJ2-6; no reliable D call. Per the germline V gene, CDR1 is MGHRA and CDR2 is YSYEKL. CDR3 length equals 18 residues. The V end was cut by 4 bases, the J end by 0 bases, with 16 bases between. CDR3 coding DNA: TGCGCCAGCAGCCCCATGGGCCCTATCCGCTCTGGGGCCAACGTCCTGACTTTC. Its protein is CASSPMGPIRSGANVLTF.